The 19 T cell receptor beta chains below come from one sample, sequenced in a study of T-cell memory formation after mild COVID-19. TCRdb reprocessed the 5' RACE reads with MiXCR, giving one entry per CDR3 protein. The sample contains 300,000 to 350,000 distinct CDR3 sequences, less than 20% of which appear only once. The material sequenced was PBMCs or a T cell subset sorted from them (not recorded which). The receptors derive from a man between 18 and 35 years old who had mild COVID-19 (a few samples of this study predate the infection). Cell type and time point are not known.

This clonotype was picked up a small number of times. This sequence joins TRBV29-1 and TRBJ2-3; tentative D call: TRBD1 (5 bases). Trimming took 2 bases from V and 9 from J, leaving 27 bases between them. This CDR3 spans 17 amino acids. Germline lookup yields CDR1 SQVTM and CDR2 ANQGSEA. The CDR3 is CSVENPRTRHPSRTQYF. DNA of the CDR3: TGCAGCGTTGAAAACCCCCGGACACGACACCCCAGCAGAACGCAGTATTTT.

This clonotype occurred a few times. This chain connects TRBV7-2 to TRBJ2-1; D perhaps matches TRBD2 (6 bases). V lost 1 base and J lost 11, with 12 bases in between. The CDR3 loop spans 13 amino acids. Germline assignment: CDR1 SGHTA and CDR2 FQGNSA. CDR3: CASSLDRRDQQFF. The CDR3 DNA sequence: TGTGCCAGCAGCTTAGACAGGAGGGATCAGCAGTTCTTC.

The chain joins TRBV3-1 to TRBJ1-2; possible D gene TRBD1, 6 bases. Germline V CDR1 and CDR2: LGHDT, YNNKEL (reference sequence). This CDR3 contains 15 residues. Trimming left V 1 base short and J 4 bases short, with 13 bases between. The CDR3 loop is CASSQVAGQSYGYTF. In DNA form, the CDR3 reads TGTGCCAGCAGCCAAGTCGCTGGACAGAGCTATGGCTACACCTTC.

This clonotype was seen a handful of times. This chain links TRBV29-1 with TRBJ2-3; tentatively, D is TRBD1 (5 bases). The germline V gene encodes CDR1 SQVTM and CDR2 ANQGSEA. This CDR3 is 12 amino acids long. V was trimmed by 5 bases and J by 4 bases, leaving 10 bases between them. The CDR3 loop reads CSVSDSSDTQYF. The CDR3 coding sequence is TGCAGCGTTTCTGACAGTTCAGATACGCAGTATTTT.

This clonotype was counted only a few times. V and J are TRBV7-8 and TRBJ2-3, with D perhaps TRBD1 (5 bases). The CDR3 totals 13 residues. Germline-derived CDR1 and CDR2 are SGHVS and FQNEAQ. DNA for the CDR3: TGTGCAGCTGGGGCAGGGCGAGGAAGTACGCAGTATTTT. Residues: CAAGAGRGSTQYF.

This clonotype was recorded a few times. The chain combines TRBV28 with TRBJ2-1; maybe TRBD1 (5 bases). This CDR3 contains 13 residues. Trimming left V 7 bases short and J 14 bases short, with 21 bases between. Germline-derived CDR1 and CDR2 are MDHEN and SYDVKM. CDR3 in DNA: TGTGCCAGCAACTCAGAAGAAGGCAAGGGGAAGTTCTTC. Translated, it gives CASNSEEGKGKFF. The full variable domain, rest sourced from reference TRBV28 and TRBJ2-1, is DVKVTQSSRYLVKRTGEKVFLECVQDMDHENMFWYRQDPGLGLRLIYFSYDVKMKEKGDIPEGYSVSREKKERFSLILESASTNQTSMYLCASNSEEGKGKFFGPGTRLTVL.

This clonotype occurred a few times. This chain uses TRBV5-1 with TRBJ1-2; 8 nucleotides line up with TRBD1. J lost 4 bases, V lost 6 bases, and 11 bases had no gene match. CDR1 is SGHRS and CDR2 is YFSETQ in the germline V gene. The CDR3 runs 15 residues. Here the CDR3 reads CASKPSTGEVYGYTF. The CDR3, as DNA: TGCGCCAGCAAACCATCGACAGGGGAGGTCTATGGCTACACCTTC. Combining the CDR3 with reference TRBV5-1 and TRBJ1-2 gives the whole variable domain KAGVTQTPRYLIKTRGQQVTLSCSPISGHRSVSWYQQTPGQGLQFLFEYFSETQRNKGNFPGRFSGRQFSNSRSEMNVSTLELGDSALYLCASKPSTGEVYGYTFGSGTRLTVV.

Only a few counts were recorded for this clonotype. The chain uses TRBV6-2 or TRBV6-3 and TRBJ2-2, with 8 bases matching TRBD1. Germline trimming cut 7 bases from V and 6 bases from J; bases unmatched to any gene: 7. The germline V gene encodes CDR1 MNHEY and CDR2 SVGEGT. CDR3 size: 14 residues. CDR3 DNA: TGTGCCAGCATTGGGGGACAGGTGCCCGGGGAGCTGTTTTTT. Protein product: CASIGGQVPGELFF.

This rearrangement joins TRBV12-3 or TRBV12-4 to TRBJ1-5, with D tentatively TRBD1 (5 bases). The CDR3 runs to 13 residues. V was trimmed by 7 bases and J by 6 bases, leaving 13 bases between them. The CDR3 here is CASNARGFQPQHF. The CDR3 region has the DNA TGTGCCAGCAACGCGCGGGGGTTTCAGCCCCAGCATTTT.

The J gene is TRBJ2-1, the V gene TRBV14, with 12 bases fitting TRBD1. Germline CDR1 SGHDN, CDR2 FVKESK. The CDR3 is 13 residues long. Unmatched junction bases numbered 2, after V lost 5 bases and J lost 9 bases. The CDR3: CASSGTGGLEQFF. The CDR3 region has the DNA TGTGCCAGCAGCGGGACAGGGGGCCTTGAGCAGTTCTTC.

CDR3 bases: TGTGCCAGCAGCCTTGAGGATCAGGTTAGCAATCAGCCCCAGCATTTT. This translates into CASSLEDQVSNQPQHF. The chain is built from TRBV5-5 and TRBJ1-5; no reliable D call. The germline V gene encodes CDR1 SGHKS and CDR2 YYEKEE (reference sequence). The V and J ends lost 4 bases and 0 bases respectively, with 14 bases between them. The CDR3 runs to 16 residues.

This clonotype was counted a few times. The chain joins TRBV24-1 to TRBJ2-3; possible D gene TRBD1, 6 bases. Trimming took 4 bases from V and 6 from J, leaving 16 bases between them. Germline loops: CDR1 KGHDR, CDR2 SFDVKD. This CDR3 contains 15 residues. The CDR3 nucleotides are TGTGCCACCAGTGACCGAGAAGGGACACCCGATACGCAGTATTTT. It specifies CATSDREGTPDTQYF.

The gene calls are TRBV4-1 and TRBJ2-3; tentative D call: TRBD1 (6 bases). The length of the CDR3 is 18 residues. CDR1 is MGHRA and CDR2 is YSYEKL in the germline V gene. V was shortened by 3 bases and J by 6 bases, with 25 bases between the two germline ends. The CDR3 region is CASSHPPHTGRGNDTQYF. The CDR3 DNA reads TGCGCCAGCAGCCACCCCCCGCATACAGGGCGAGGCAACGATACGCAGTATTTT.

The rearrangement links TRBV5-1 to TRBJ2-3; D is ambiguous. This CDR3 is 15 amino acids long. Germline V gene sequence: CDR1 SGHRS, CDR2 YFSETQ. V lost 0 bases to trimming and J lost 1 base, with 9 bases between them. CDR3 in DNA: TGCGCCAGCAGCTTGGCAGAATCCCGCACAGATACGCAGTATTTT. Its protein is CASSLAESRTDTQYF.

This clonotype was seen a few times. In DNA, the CDR3 is TGCAGTGCGGCCCCGGGCCGGTCGAAATACAATGAGCAGTTCTTC. This translates into CSAAPGRSKYNEQFF. This chain uses TRBV20-1 with TRBJ2-1; no firm D call. Per the germline V gene, CDR1 is DFQATT and CDR2 is SNEGSKA (reference sequence). V was cut by 6 bases and J by 4 bases, with 19 bases left in between. The CDR3 has 15 residues.

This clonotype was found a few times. CDR3 sequence: CATSTSSGSGNTIYF. CDR3 bases: TGTGCCACCAGCACTTCCAGTGGCTCTGGAAACACCATATATTTT. V usage is TRBV24-1 and J usage is TRBJ1-3; D uncertain. Between the trimmed V and J ends, which lost 7 bases and 0 bases, there was a span of 12 bases. Germline CDR1 KGHDR, CDR2 SFDVKD. CDR3 length equals 15 residues.

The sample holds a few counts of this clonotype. CDR3: CASSPGLASYEQYV. The CDR3 bases are TGTGCCAGCTCGCCGGGACTAGCGTCCTACGAGCAGTACGTC. The chain has TRBV18 and TRBJ2-7; 10 bases line up with TRBD2. The CDR3 sequence is 14 residues long. V lost 6 bases, J lost 1 base, and 3 bases stayed unmatched. The germline V gene encodes CDR1 KGHSH and CDR2 LQKENI.

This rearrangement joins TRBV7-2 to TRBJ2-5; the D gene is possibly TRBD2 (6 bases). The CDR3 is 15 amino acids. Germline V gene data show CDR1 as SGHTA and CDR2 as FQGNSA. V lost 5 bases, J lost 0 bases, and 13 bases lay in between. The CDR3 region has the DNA TGTGCCAGCAGCCGCGGGGCAGCTTACCAAGAGACCCAGTACTTC. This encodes CASSRGAAYQETQYF.

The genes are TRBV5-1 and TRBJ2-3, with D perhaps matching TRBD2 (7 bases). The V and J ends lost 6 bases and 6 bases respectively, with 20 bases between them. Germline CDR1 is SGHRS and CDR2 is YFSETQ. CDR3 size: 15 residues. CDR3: CASKASGGAFDTQYF. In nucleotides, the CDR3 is TGCGCCAGCAAGGCTTCGGGGGGCGCATTCGATACGCAGTATTTT. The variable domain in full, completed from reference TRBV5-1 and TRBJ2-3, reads KAGVTQTPRYLIKTRGQQVTLSCSPISGHRSVSWYQQTPGQGLQFLFEYFSETQRNKGNFPGRFSGRQFSNSRSEMNVSTLELGDSALYLCASKASGGAFDTQYFGPGTRLTVL.